This is a list of T cell receptor beta chains from one sample in a study of shared clonotypes between healthy human individuals. TCRdb's table, derived via immunoSEQ multiplex PCR, lists solely in-frame clones and lacks some. The data contain 550,000 to 650,000 clones, about 95% of them singletons. What was sequenced was naive CD8+ T cells sorted from blood. The source of these receptors is a woman in her twenties or thirties in good health. Each CDR3 is given with its conserved first and last residue. The D gene is left open where the match is weak. Not every row has a clone size; where given, it reads once, few, many or a size class.

TRBV5-5	TRBJ1-1	TRBD1	.	CASSWTGGTEAFF	TGTGCCAGCAGCTGGACAGGGGGGACTGAAGCTTTCTTT
TRBV27	TRBJ2-7	TRBD1	.	CASSLGQKRYEQYF	TGTGCCAGCAGTTTGGGACAGAAAAGGTACGAGCAGTACTTC
TRBV7-9	TRBJ2-1	TRBD2	few	CASTPGGYNEQFF	TGTGCCAGCACCCCCGGGGGGTACAATGAGCAGTTCTTC
TRBV30	TRBJ1-1	.	.	CAWHDRYLNTEAFF	TGTGCCTGGCACGATCGGTATTTGAACACTGAAGCTTTCTTT
TRBV6-1	TRBJ1-1	.	.	CASSEYIRTEAFF	TGTGCCAGCAGTGAGTACATACGTACTGAAGCTTTCTTT
TRBV7-2	TRBJ2-1	TRBD2	.	CASSDLAGVYNEQFF	TGTGCCAGCAGCGACCTAGCGGGAGTTTACAATGAGCAGTTCTTC
TRBV10-3	TRBJ2-2	TRBD2	.	CAISEPRETGELFF	TGTGCCATCAGTGAGCCGCGGGAGACCGGGGAGCTGTTTTTT
TRBV19	TRBJ2-7	.	.	CASTTLDGTYEQYF	TGTGCCAGTACTACACTCGACGGAACCTACGAGCAGTACTTC
TRBV27	TRBJ1-1	.	once	CASSLGVGENTEAFF	TGTGCCAGCAGTTTAGGCGTAGGGGAGAACACTGAAGCTTTCTTT
TRBV15	TRBJ2-2	.	.	CATSRDRPANTGELFF	TGTGCCACCAGCAGAGATCGCCCCGCGAACACCGGGGAGCTGTTTTTT
TRBV29-1	TRBJ2-1	.	.	CSVENPSTYNEQFF	TGCAGCGTTGAAAATCCCTCAACCTACAATGAGCAGTTCTTC
TRBV6-5	TRBJ2-1	.	.	CASSYSGIFPYNEQFF	TGTGCCAGCAGTTACTCAGGGATTTTCCCCTACAATGAGCAGTTCTTC
TRBV27	TRBJ2-3	.	.	CASSFFSGSTDTQYF	TGTGCCAGCAGTTTTTTCAGCGGGAGCACAGATACGCAGTATTTT
TRBV11-2	TRBJ2-4	.	.	CASSLVGSQNIQYF	TGTGCCAGCAGCTTAGTAGGGTCTCAAAACATTCAGTACTTC
TRBV7-9	TRBJ2-5	TRBD2	.	CASSLEPGRDNQNRGTQYF	TGTGCCAGCAGCTTAGAACCAGGGAGGGATAACCAAAACCGGGGGACCCAGTACTTC
TRBV6-5	TRBJ1-1	TRBD1	.	CASSYSPGQGLSEAFF	TGTGCCAGCAGTTACTCCCCAGGACAGGGCTTATCTGAAGCTTTCTTT
TRBV7-9	TRBJ1-1	TRBD1	.	CASSPTGVPEAFF	TGTGCCAGCAGTCCCACAGGGGTCCCTGAAGCTTTCTTT
TRBV7-6	TRBJ2-1	TRBD1	.	CASSLATGTGPYNEQFF	TGTGCCAGCAGCTTAGCAACGGGGACAGGGCCCTACAATGAGCAGTTCTTC
TRBV5-1	TRBJ1-1	.	.	CASSLASSGRRIGFTEAFF	TGCGCCAGCAGCTTGGCGTCAAGTGGCCGGAGGATAGGATTCACTGAAGCTTTCTTT
TRBV14	TRBJ2-7	TRBD2	once	CASSQVGPAGGLAGGRGAEQYF	TGTGCCAGCAGCCAAGTGGGCCCCGCTGGGGGACTAGCGGGAGGGCGCGGGGCCGAGCAGTACTTC
TRBV4-1	TRBJ1-6	.	.	CASSQEGRKGSPLHF	TGCGCCAGCAGCCAAGAGGGCAGGAAGGGATCACCCCTCCACTTT
TRBV5-1	TRBJ1-5	.	.	CASSFGPNQPQHF	TGCGCCAGCAGCTTCGGGCCCAATCAGCCCCAGCATTTT
TRBV9	TRBJ2-7	.	.	CASSKGGTPVGGEQYF	TGTGCCAGCAGCAAAGGTGGGACGCCCGTGGGGGGCGAGCAGTACTTC
TRBV28	TRBJ2-3	TRBD1	.	CASSRQGPLGTDTQYF	TGTGCCAGCAGTCGACAGGGACCTTTGGGCACAGATACGCAGTATTTT
TRBV5-6	TRBJ2-3	TRBD2	once	CASSLWLAGFTDTQYF	TGTGCCAGCAGCTTGTGGCTAGCGGGATTCACAGATACGCAGTATTTT
TRBV27	TRBJ1-5	.	.	CASSLSGGQPQHF	TGTGCCAGCAGTTTGAGTGGGGGACAGCCCCAGCATTTT
TRBV19	TRBJ2-2	.	.	CASRRRDYTGELFF	TGTGCCAGTAGGCGCCGGGACTACACCGGGGAGCTGTTTTTT
TRBV5-6	TRBJ2-1	TRBD1	.	CASSFTLGWQGALNEQFF	TGTGCCAGCAGCTTTACCCTAGGTTGGCAGGGGGCTCTGAATGAGCAGTTCTTC
TRBV6-4	TRBJ1-1	TRBD1	.	CASSDPGQSMNTEAFF	TGTGCCAGCAGTGACCCGGGACAGTCGATGAACACTGAAGCTTTCTTT
TRBV4-2	TRBJ1-2	TRBD1	once	CASSEGTANYGYTF	TGTGCCAGCAGCGAAGGGACAGCTAACTATGGCTACACCTTC
TRBV10-1	TRBJ2-7	.	.	CASSEAGYSYEQYF	TGCGCCAGCAGTGAGGCGGGTTACTCCTACGAGCAGTACTTC
TRBV19	TRBJ2-2	TRBD2	.	CASSIGAGGNTGELFF	TGTGCCAGTAGTATAGGAGCGGGAGGGAACACCGGGGAGCTGTTTTTT
TRBV5-1	TRBJ2-3	TRBD2	.	CASSPSGLAGGPEDTQYF	TGCGCCAGCAGCCCCTCGGGACTAGCGGGAGGGCCTGAAGATACGCAGTATTTT
TRBV28	TRBJ2-7	.	.	CASSHDSRSYEQYF	TGTGCCAGCAGCCACGATTCCCGCTCCTACGAGCAGTACTTC
TRBV7-2	TRBJ2-2	TRBD1	.	CASSPDRGLTGELFF	TGTGCCAGCAGCCCCGACAGGGGCCTTACCGGGGAGCTGTTTTTT
TRBV2	TRBJ2-1	TRBD2	.	CASSGTLAGDNNEQFF	TGTGCCAGCAGTGGTACGCTAGCGGGAGATAACAATGAGCAGTTCTTC
TRBV29-1	TRBJ1-5	.	.	CSVGGDSNQPQHF	TGCAGCGTTGGGGGGGATAGCAATCAGCCCCAGCATTTT